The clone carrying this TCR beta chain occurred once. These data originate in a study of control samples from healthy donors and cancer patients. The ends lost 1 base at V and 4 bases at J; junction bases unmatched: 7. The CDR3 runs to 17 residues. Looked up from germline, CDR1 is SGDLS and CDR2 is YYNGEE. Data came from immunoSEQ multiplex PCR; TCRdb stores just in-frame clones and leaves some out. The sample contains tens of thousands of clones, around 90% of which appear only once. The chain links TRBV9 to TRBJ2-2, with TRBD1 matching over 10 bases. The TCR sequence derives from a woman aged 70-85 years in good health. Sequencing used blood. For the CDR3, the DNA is TGTGCCAGCAGCGTACCCGACAGGGGGCGCTTCACCGGGGAGCTGTTTTTT. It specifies CASSVPDRGRFTGELFF.